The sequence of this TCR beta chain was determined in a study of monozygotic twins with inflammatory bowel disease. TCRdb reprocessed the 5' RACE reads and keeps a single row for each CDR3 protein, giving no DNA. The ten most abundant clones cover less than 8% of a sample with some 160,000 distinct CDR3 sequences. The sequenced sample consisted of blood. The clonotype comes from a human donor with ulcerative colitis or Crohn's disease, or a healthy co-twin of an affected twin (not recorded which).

CDR3 loop: CAISQQAYEQYF. The chain employs TRBV10-3 and TRBJ2-7. The CDR3 sequence is 12 residues long. Per the germline V gene, CDR1 is ENHRY and CDR2 is SYGVKD.